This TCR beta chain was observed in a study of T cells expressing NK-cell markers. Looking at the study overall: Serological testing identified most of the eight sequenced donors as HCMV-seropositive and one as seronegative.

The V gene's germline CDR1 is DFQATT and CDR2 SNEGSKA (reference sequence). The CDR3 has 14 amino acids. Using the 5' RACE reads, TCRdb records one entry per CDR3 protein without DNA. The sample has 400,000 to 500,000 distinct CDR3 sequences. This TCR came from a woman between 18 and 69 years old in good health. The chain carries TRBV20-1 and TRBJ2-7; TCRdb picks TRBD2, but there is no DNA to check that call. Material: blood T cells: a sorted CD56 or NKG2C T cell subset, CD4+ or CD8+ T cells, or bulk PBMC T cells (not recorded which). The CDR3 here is CSAALAEPPYEQYF.